In its sample, the clone carrying this TCR beta chain was seen many times. Antigen unknown. The data stem from a study of human T cells and chemical hapten exposure. Study context: Donors were sensitized with 2% DPC on the upper inner arm. DPC at 0.01% went onto the upper back in patch tests, read at 6 days. Study-level results: Following DPC sensitization, TCRs present above 1 in 1000 frequency showed no change.

Described time point: patch test 3, about 24 weeks after DPC sensitization. Treatment denoted: therapeutic diphenylcyclopropenone sensitization with weekly scalp DPC. One entry per CDR3 protein, called by TCRdb with MiXCR from the RACE reads. The sample consists of approximately 80,000 distinct CDR3 sequences, under 15% of them appearing once. The CDR3 totals 14 residues. V lost 5 bases and J lost 6; bases outside the gene matches: 7. Looked up from germline, CDR1 is SGHAT and CDR2 is FQNNGV. The J gene is TRBJ1-1, the V gene TRBV11-2, with 9 bases aligning to TRBD1. This receptor was taken from a woman in her forties or fifties with alopecia areata. Some clones in this sample may be carry-over from other donors' samples. Material: whole blood, obtained in connection with sensitization to the hapten diphenylcyclopropenone (DPC). CDR3 coding DNA: TGTGCCAGCAGCCCCCCACAGGGGGCCTCTGAAGCTTTCTTT. It encodes CASSPPQGASEAFF.